A selection of T cell receptor beta chains follows, all from one sample in a study of blood T cell repertoires in COVID-19. The method was immunoSEQ multiplex PCR; TCRdb's version includes in-frame clones alone and lacks a portion of them. The repertoire includes approximately 300,000 clones, about 85% of them detected once, and about 2.2% sits in the top ten. Sequencing was carried out using peripheral blood. The receptors were sampled from a woman aged 45-65 years who had recovered from COVID-19. Both conserved end residues are part of each CDR3. A D gene is named only where the DNA matches it firmly. Clone size is not always given. Where it is, it says once, few, many or a class for expanded clones.

>14|TRBJ2-1|-|few|TRBV16
TGTGCCAGCAGCCGGCGCCAAGGAGGGCTTGAGCAGTTCTTC
CASSRRQGGLEQFF
>13|TRBJ2-7|-|few|TRBV5-1
TGCGCCAGCAGCTTGACTGATTCTCACGAGCAGTACTTC
CASSLTDSHEQYF
>15|TRBJ2-5|-|-|TRBV7-2
TGTGCCAGCAGCATGGAGGGGCTGGGACGGGAGACCCAGTACTTC
CASSMEGLGRETQYF
>15|TRBJ1-1|-|-|TRBV28
TGTGCCAGCAGTTTCTCCCCAGGCCTGAACACTGAAGCTTTCTTT
CASSFSPGLNTEAFF
>16|TRBJ2-5|TRBD1|-|TRBV7-7
TGTGCTAGCAGCTCGGCGCGGACAGGGGGCGGGGAGACCCAGTACTTC
CASSSARTGGGETQYF
>14|TRBJ1-6|TRBD1|-|TRBV6-5
TGTGCCAGCAGTTATCGACAGGGTACTTCACCCCTCCACTTT
CASSYRQGTSPLHF
>16|TRBJ2-7|TRBD1|-|TRBV28
TGTGCCAGCAGTTCCCCCCCCGGACAGGGCTCCTACGAGCAGTACTTC
CASSSPPGQGSYEQYF
>17|TRBJ2-3|-|-|TRBV5-1
TGCGCCAGCACCTTCGGTCCGTCCGGGTCGAGCACAGATACGCAGTATTTT
CASTFGPSGSSTDTQYF
>12|TRBJ2-4|-|-|TRBV3-1/TRBV3-2
TGTGCCAGCAGCCAAAGCGTAAACATTCAGTACTTC
CASSQSVNIQYF
>17|TRBJ1-1|TRBD1|few|TRBV6-2/TRBV6-3
TGTGCCAGCAGTTACCGGGGACAGGGGGCGATCGACACTGAAGCTTTCTTT
CASSYRGQGAIDTEAFF
>14|TRBJ2-5|TRBD1|-|TRBV2
TGTGCCAGCACCCGGGACAGGCCCCAAGAGACCCAGTACTTC
CASTRDRPQETQYF
>15|TRBJ2-3|TRBD2|-|TRBV7-8
TGTGCCAGCAGCTTTTCCGCTAGCGGGACGGATACGCAGTATTTT
CASSFSASGTDTQYF
>17|TRBJ2-7|TRBD2|-|TRBV9
TGTGCCAGCAGCGTAGAAAGGACTAGCGGGAGGGCCAACGAGCAGTACTTC
CASSVERTSGRANEQYF
>13|TRBJ2-5|TRBD1|-|TRBV6-5
TGTGCCAGCAGCACCCGGGACAGAGAGACCCAGTACTTC
CASSTRDRETQYF
>14|TRBJ1-2|TRBD1|-|TRBV4-3
TGCGCCAGCAGCCAAGGGGACAGGGTACGCGGCTACACCTTC
CASSQGDRVRGYTF
>11|TRBJ1-1|-|few|TRBV4-1
TGCGCCAGCAGCCAATCGGCAGGCCCGGTCTTT
CASSQSAGPVF
>16|TRBJ1-5|TRBD1|-|TRBV3-1/TRBV3-2
TGTGCCAGCAGCCTAAGAGGACAGGCGGGCAATCAGCCCCAGCATTTT
CASSLRGQAGNQPQHF
>14|TRBJ2-3|TRBD2|few|TRBV6-2/TRBV6-3
TGTGCCAGCAGTAGCGGGGGGGCCACAGATACGCAGTATTTT
CASSSGGATDTQYF
>14|TRBJ1-1|-|-|TRBV6-5
TGTGCCAGCACCCCTTTGCGGGGAGACACTGAAGCTTTCTTT
CASTPLRGDTEAFF
>13|TRBJ2-5|-|-|TRBV11-2
TGTGCCAGCAGCTTAGGGTTAGCGGAGACCCAGTACTTC
CASSLGLAETQYF
>15|TRBJ1-2|-|-|TRBV10-3
TGTGCCATCAGTGAACAGGGAAAGGAGTACTATGGCTACACCTTC
CAISEQGKEYYGYTF
>14|TRBJ2-7|-|-|TRBV19
TGTGCCAGTAGTAAAAGGGACTCCACCTACGAGCAGTACTTC
CASSKRDSTYEQYF
>16|TRBJ1-1|-|-|TRBV6-2/TRBV6-3
TGTGCCAGCAGTTCCTTAGGTGGGGCTTTGAACACTGAAGCTTTCTTT
CASSSLGGALNTEAFF
>14|TRBJ2-2|-|-|TRBV5-4
TGTGCCAGCAGCCAGAAGATCAACACCGGGGAGCTGTTTTTT
CASSQKINTGELFF
>15|TRBJ1-1|TRBD1|once|TRBV27
TGTGCCAGCAGTCGTCCGGGGACAGGGAACACTGAAGCTTTCTTT
CASSRPGTGNTEAFF
>14|TRBJ1-1|-|once|TRBV4-3
TGCGCCAGCAGCCAAGATCTTGCGGGGTTTGAAGCTTTCTTT
CASSQDLAGFEAFF
>13|TRBJ1-1|-|-|TRBV5-8
TGTGCCAGCAGCTTGTTGCAGGGAGGGGGAGCTTTCTTT
CASSLLQGGGAFF
>14|TRBJ2-5|-|few|TRBV3-1/TRBV3-2
TGTGCCAGCAGTCAGTTAGTCTTGGGCGAGACCCAGTACTTC
CASSQLVLGETQYF
>19|TRBJ2-3|TRBD1|-|TRBV7-2
TGTGCCAGCAGCACCCGGGACAGGGGGTACCCCAGCAGGACAGATACGCAGTATTTT
CASSTRDRGYPSRTDTQYF